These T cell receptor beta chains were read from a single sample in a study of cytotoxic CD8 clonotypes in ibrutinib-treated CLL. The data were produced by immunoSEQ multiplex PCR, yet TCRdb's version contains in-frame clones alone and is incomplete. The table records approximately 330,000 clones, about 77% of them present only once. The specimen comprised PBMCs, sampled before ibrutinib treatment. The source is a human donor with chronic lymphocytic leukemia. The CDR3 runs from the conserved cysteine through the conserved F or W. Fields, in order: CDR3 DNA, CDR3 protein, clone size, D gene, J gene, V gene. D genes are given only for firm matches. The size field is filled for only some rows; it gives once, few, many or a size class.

CDR3nt: TGTGCCACCAGCATGTCAGGGAGCACTGAAGCTTTCTTT; CDR3aa: CATSMSGSTEAFF; abundance: .; d_gene: .; j_gene: TRBJ1-1; v_gene: TRBV15
CDR3nt: TGTGCCAGCTCCCTTGGCGATCAGCCCCAGCATTTT; CDR3aa: CASSLGDQPQHF; abundance: medium-sized; d_gene: .; j_gene: TRBJ1-5; v_gene: TRBV2
CDR3nt: TGTGCCAGCAGCTTAAATTGGGCCGGACAGCCCCAGCATTTT; CDR3aa: CASSLNWAGQPQHF; abundance: .; d_gene: .; j_gene: TRBJ1-5; v_gene: TRBV7-2
CDR3nt: TGTGCCAGCAGCCAATTGACCTACGAGCAGTACTTC; CDR3aa: CASSQLTYEQYF; abundance: .; d_gene: .; j_gene: TRBJ2-7; v_gene: TRBV16
CDR3nt: TGTGCCACGGGGAGCTCCTACAATGAGCAGTTCTTC; CDR3aa: CATGSSYNEQFF; abundance: .; d_gene: .; j_gene: TRBJ2-1; v_gene: TRBV27
CDR3nt: TGTGCCAGCAGCCACAGGGTTTTCAACTATGGCTACACCTTC; CDR3aa: CASSHRVFNYGYTF; abundance: .; d_gene: .; j_gene: TRBJ1-2; v_gene: TRBV7-8
CDR3nt: TGTGCCAGCAGAATGTCGGGTCCTACAGATACGCAGTATTTT; CDR3aa: CASRMSGPTDTQYF; abundance: .; d_gene: .; j_gene: TRBJ2-3; v_gene: TRBV6-5
CDR3nt: TGTGCCAGCAGCCCCTATTTTAACACTGAAGCTTTCTTT; CDR3aa: CASSPYFNTEAFF; abundance: once; d_gene: .; j_gene: TRBJ1-1; v_gene: TRBV9
CDR3nt: TGTGCCAGCAGCCTCCGCGGGTCGGACACTGAAGCTTTCTTT; CDR3aa: CASSLRGSDTEAFF; abundance: .; d_gene: .; j_gene: TRBJ1-1; v_gene: TRBV6-6
CDR3nt: TGCGCCAGCAGCCAAGCGTGGTCAGGGGATGTTCATACGCAGTATTTT; CDR3aa: CASSQAWSGDVHTQYF; abundance: .; d_gene: .; j_gene: TRBJ2-3; v_gene: TRBV4-1
CDR3nt: TGTGCCAGTAGCCAAAGGACTACCCGCACAGATACGCAGTATTTT; CDR3aa: CASSQRTTRTDTQYF; abundance: .; d_gene: .; j_gene: TRBJ2-3; v_gene: TRBV19
CDR3nt: TGTGCCAGCTCCCAATCTCTCTCGGAGAACACTGAAGCTTTCTTT; CDR3aa: CASSQSLSENTEAFF; abundance: .; d_gene: .; j_gene: TRBJ1-1; v_gene: TRBV18
CDR3nt: TGCACCAGCAGGCCAACCGGGAGAGGCCAGTACGAGCAGTACTTC; CDR3aa: CTSRPTGRGQYEQYF; abundance: .; d_gene: .; j_gene: TRBJ2-7; v_gene: TRBV1
CDR3nt: TGTGCCTCCAATTCCCTCGACAGGGGAGGCACAGATACGCAGTATTTT; CDR3aa: CASNSLDRGGTDTQYF; abundance: .; d_gene: TRBD1; j_gene: TRBJ2-3; v_gene: TRBV10-3
CDR3nt: TGTGCCAGCAGCGTAGGCGGACGCACCACAGATACGCAGTATTTT; CDR3aa: CASSVGGRTTDTQYF; abundance: .; d_gene: .; j_gene: TRBJ2-3; v_gene: TRBV9
CDR3nt: TGTGCCAGCAGCTCAAATAGCGGGAGGGAACAGTACTTC; CDR3aa: CASSSNSGREQYF; abundance: .; d_gene: TRBD2; j_gene: TRBJ2-7; v_gene: TRBV7-2
CDR3nt: TGCGCCAGCAGCTTGGCCATGGAGGTCAGCGAGACCCAGTACTTC; CDR3aa: CASSLAMEVSETQYF; abundance: .; d_gene: .; j_gene: TRBJ2-5; v_gene: TRBV5-1
CDR3nt: TGTGCCAGCAACTTACCGGACAGGGCCTACAATGAGCAGTTCTTC; CDR3aa: CASNLPDRAYNEQFF; abundance: .; d_gene: TRBD1; j_gene: TRBJ2-1; v_gene: TRBV7-8
CDR3nt: TGTGCCAGCAGCTCGGGACAGAACCAAGAGACCCAGTACTTC; CDR3aa: CASSSGQNQETQYF; abundance: once; d_gene: TRBD1; j_gene: TRBJ2-5; v_gene: TRBV5-4
CDR3nt: TGTGCCAGCAGTTACAGTCGGAATGGCTACACCTTC; CDR3aa: CASSYSRNGYTF; abundance: .; d_gene: .; j_gene: TRBJ1-2; v_gene: TRBV6-6
CDR3nt: TGCGCCAGCAGCCAAGGACGGGAGCAAGAGACCCAGTACTTC; CDR3aa: CASSQGREQETQYF; abundance: few; d_gene: .; j_gene: TRBJ2-5; v_gene: TRBV4-1
CDR3nt: TGTGCCAGCAGTGGACAGGATAATCAGCCCCAGCATTTT; CDR3aa: CASSGQDNQPQHF; abundance: few; d_gene: .; j_gene: TRBJ1-5; v_gene: TRBV2
CDR3nt: TGCGCCAGCAGCAATTCCCGGACAGCCGACAATGAGCAGTTCTTC; CDR3aa: CASSNSRTADNEQFF; abundance: .; d_gene: .; j_gene: TRBJ2-1; v_gene: TRBV5-1
CDR3nt: TGTGCCAGCATAGGACGGATCGAGCAGTACTTC; CDR3aa: CASIGRIEQYF; abundance: .; d_gene: .; j_gene: TRBJ2-7; v_gene: TRBV2
CDR3nt: TGTGCCAGCAGCTTAACGGCTGGAAACTATGGCTACACCTTC; CDR3aa: CASSLTAGNYGYTF; abundance: .; d_gene: .; j_gene: TRBJ1-2; v_gene: TRBV7-3
CDR3nt: TGTGCCAGCAGTGACTCGCGTCGGGGATACAATGAGCAGTTCTTC; CDR3aa: CASSDSRRGYNEQFF; abundance: few; d_gene: .; j_gene: TRBJ2-1; v_gene: TRBV6-4
CDR3nt: TGTGCCAGCAGCTTAAAAGCAGGGGCCGATTACAATGAGCAGTTCTTC; CDR3aa: CASSLKAGADYNEQFF; abundance: .; d_gene: .; j_gene: TRBJ2-1; v_gene: TRBV7-3
CDR3nt: TGTGCCAGCACGAATGACGTAAGGGGGGAGCAGTACTTC; CDR3aa: CASTNDVRGEQYF; abundance: .; d_gene: .; j_gene: TRBJ2-7; v_gene: TRBV6-5
CDR3nt: TGCGCCAGCAGCCAAGATCACAGGGAGAACACAGATACGCAGTATTTT; CDR3aa: CASSQDHRENTDTQYF; abundance: .; d_gene: .; j_gene: TRBJ2-3; v_gene: TRBV4-1
CDR3nt: TGTGCCAGCAGTTCGAAGCGGGGACACTACGAGCAGTACTTC; CDR3aa: CASSSKRGHYEQYF; abundance: .; d_gene: .; j_gene: TRBJ2-7; v_gene: TRBV27
CDR3nt: TGTGCCAGCAGCAGCGGGACAGGGGGTAATCAGCCCCAGCATTTT; CDR3aa: CASSSGTGGNQPQHF; abundance: .; d_gene: TRBD1; j_gene: TRBJ1-5; v_gene: TRBV7-2
CDR3nt: TGTGCCAGCAGTGAATTTGGGGGTCGGAGCAATCAGCCCCAGCATTTT; CDR3aa: CASSEFGGRSNQPQHF; abundance: .; d_gene: .; j_gene: TRBJ1-5; v_gene: TRBV2
CDR3nt: TGTGCCAGCAGCCAGATTAGCGGGAGGGCCCAAGGGGAGACCCAGTACTTC; CDR3aa: CASSQISGRAQGETQYF; abundance: .; d_gene: TRBD2; j_gene: TRBJ2-5; v_gene: TRBV4-2
CDR3nt: TGCAGCGTTGAAGTAGGGTTTGAGGACACCGGGGAGCTGTTTTTT; CDR3aa: CSVEVGFEDTGELFF; abundance: .; d_gene: .; j_gene: TRBJ2-2; v_gene: TRBV29-1
CDR3nt: TGTGCCAGCAGTCCGGGCCTTTACAATGAGCAGTTCTTC; CDR3aa: CASSPGLYNEQFF; abundance: .; d_gene: .; j_gene: TRBJ2-1; v_gene: TRBV6-6
CDR3nt: TGTGCCAGCAGCTCGGAGAACTATGGCTACACCTTC; CDR3aa: CASSSENYGYTF; abundance: .; d_gene: .; j_gene: TRBJ1-2; v_gene: TRBV2
CDR3nt: TGTGCCAGCAGCCCGGGACCCAGGAGCTCCTACGAGCAGTACTTC; CDR3aa: CASSPGPRSSYEQYF; abundance: .; d_gene: .; j_gene: TRBJ2-7; v_gene: TRBV9
CDR3nt: TGTGCCAGTAGTATAGATTTGCGGAGCTCCTACAATGAGCAGTTCTTC; CDR3aa: CASSIDLRSSYNEQFF; abundance: .; d_gene: .; j_gene: TRBJ2-1; v_gene: TRBV19
CDR3nt: TGTGCCAGCAGCTTGGAACTTGAAAAACTGTTTTTT; CDR3aa: CASSLELEKLFF; abundance: .; d_gene: .; j_gene: TRBJ1-4; v_gene: TRBV5-5
CDR3nt: TGCAGCGAGCACGACAGGGGATATGGCTACACCTTC; CDR3aa: CSEHDRGYGYTF; abundance: once; d_gene: TRBD1; j_gene: TRBJ1-2; v_gene: TRBV29-1
CDR3nt: TGTGCCAGCAGCTTATCGGCTGGGACGAACGAGCAGTACTTC; CDR3aa: CASSLSAGTNEQYF; abundance: once; d_gene: .; j_gene: TRBJ2-7; v_gene: TRBV11-2
CDR3nt: TGCGCCAGCAGCCAGAACCTCGGACTAGCGGGAGTTTACGAGCAGTACTTC; CDR3aa: CASSQNLGLAGVYEQYF; abundance: .; d_gene: TRBD2; j_gene: TRBJ2-7; v_gene: TRBV4-3
CDR3nt: TGCGCCAGCAGCCAAAACAGGGGTACGGCCTACGAGCAGTACTTC; CDR3aa: CASSQNRGTAYEQYF; abundance: .; d_gene: TRBD1; j_gene: TRBJ2-7; v_gene: TRBV4-3
CDR3nt: TGTGCCTGGATCCCCAGGGCCTCCTACGAGCAGTACTTC; CDR3aa: CAWIPRASYEQYF; abundance: .; d_gene: .; j_gene: TRBJ2-7; v_gene: TRBV30
CDR3nt: TGTGCCAGCAGCTTCAAGTCGACTAGCGGGGGGTCCCAGGATCAGTATTTT; CDR3aa: CASSFKSTSGGSQDQYF; abundance: .; d_gene: TRBD2; j_gene: TRBJ2-3; v_gene: TRBV7-2
CDR3nt: TGCAGTGCTAGAGTGAGCAGGACTATCCAGTTC; CDR3aa: CSARVSRTIQF; abundance: .; d_gene: .; j_gene: TRBJ2-7; v_gene: TRBV20-1